The present T cell receptor beta chain was sequenced within a study of spatial heterogeneity in lung cancer. Study overall: Detection consistently yielded more beta chains than alpha chains. Counts of TCR transcripts in tumor regions correlated strongly with a T cell module score (derived from matched bulk RNA-seq). Study-wide results and limits: Tracking of tumor mutation counts was seen in expanded intratumoral alpha and beta TCR counts.

TCRdb called the 5' RACE reads again in MiXCR, with one record for every CDR3 protein. The top ten hold around 7.7% of the sample, which has approximately 25,000 distinct CDR3 sequences, approximately 10% seen once. A remark on this clonotype: Its cognate antigen is unknown. The germline gene is not matched at one end of the junction; a read error may be the cause.

Indicated time point: sample taken at primary tumor resection. Patients with untreated early-stage non-small cell lung cancer, numbering roughly 69, were the donors. Whole RNA, isolated from tumor, nontumor lung or frozen PBMC, was sequenced without prior sorting. CDR1 and CDR2 from the germline V gene are SGHAT and FQNNGV. This CDR3 is 16 amino acids long. The V gene is TRBV11-2, the J gene TRBJ1-3; D unresolved. The TCR sequence derives from a male donor with early-stage non-small cell lung cancer. The sequenced sample was lung tumor tissue, obtained at surgery. CDR3 DNA sequence: TGTGCCTGCAGCTCCCGGGATATCCGCTCTGGAAACACCATATATTTT. It codes for CACSSRDIRSGNTIYF.